A single sample is the source of the 24 T cell receptor beta chains below, sequenced in a study of CD8 T cells in Susac syndrome. When the RNA was reverse transcribed, random hexamers were used with an input of about 0.5 to 1 ug. TCRdb fed the immunoSEQ multiplex PCR reads into MiXCR, producing one record per CDR3 protein. The top ten hold roughly 0.39% of the sample, which has around 79,000 distinct CDR3 sequences, less than 95% seen once. Sequencing input: CD8+ T cells from PBMCs. These receptor sequences come from a human donor with multiple sclerosis.

The rearrangement links TRBV12-3 or TRBV12-4 to TRBJ1-2, with D tentatively TRBD1 (6 bases). V gave up 5 bases and J gave up 4 bases, with 17 bases separating them. There are 15 residues in the CDR3. In nucleotides, the CDR3 is TGTGCCAGCAGTCCCAGGGGCACTACCTTCTATGGCTACACCTTC. Amino acid sequence: CASSPRGTTFYGYTF.

The CDR3 is CAIRGENTEAFF. DNA for the CDR3: TGTGCCATCCGCGGGGAGAACACTGAAGCTTTCTTT. This chain connects TRBV6-5 to TRBJ1-1; D is unresolved. Germline V gene data show CDR1 as MNHEY and CDR2 as SVGAGI. This CDR3 region has 12 residues. The V end was cut by 10 bases, the J end by 1 base, with 10 bases between.

The chain carries TRBV4-1 and TRBJ2-1, with D perhaps matching TRBD2 (7 bases). Looked up from germline, CDR1 is MGHRA and CDR2 is YSYEKL. The CDR3 is made up of 17 amino acids. The V and J ends lost 3 bases and 4 bases respectively, with 19 bases between them. The CDR3 DNA reads TGCGCCAGCAGCCATGGGAGGGGGATAGAGGGTTACAATGAGCAGTTCTTC. Translating it yields CASSHGRGIEGYNEQFF.

This clonotype was seen just once. The rearrangement uses TRBV7-9 and TRBJ2-7; D remains unclear. The length of the CDR3 is 12 residues. Trimming pared 4 bases from V and 2 bases from J, leaving 6 bases between. Germline-derived CDR1 and CDR2 are SEHNR and FQNEAQ (reference sequence). DNA of the CDR3: TGTGCCAGCAGCTCCCCAGCCTACGAGCAGTACTTC. Protein sequence: CASSSPAYEQYF.

The chain employs TRBV25-1 and TRBJ1-2; D remains ambiguous. Trimming shortened V by 4 bases and J by 1 base, and 10 bases separated the two germline ends. Looked up from germline, CDR1 is MGHDK and CDR2 is SYGVNS. The CDR3 sequence is 14 residues long. The CDR3 nucleotides read TGTGCCAGCAGTGGTCAGCCCTATAACTATGGCTACACCTTC. Amino acid sequence: CASSGQPYNYGYTF.

The CDR3 bases are TGTGCCAGCAGTCCACCCGGCCGGGAGGGCAACGAGCAGTACTTC. As protein: CASSPPGREGNEQYF. The genes are TRBV12-3 or TRBV12-4 and TRBJ2-7; 8 bases map to TRBD2. The CDR3 is made up of 15 amino acids. The V segment lost 5 bases and the J segment 5 bases; nucleotides outside the gene matches: 11.

The chain links TRBV19 to TRBJ2-2; 9 bases match TRBD2. This CDR3 is built from 14 residues. Per the germline V gene, CDR1 is LNHDA and CDR2 is SQIVND (reference sequence). After removal of 8 bases from V and 5 bases from J, the junction contained 6 bases not matched to a gene. In DNA form, the CDR3 reads TGTGCCAGTTCCCCGGGACTAGCTACCGGGGAGCTGTTTTTT. Translation gives CASSPGLATGELFF.

The genes are TRBV11-2 and TRBJ2-7; no clear D gene. The CDR3 totals 12 residues. Trimming pared 1 base from V and 5 bases from J, leaving 6 bases between. Per the germline V gene, CDR1 is SGHAT and CDR2 is FQNNGV. In nucleotides, the CDR3 is TGTGCCAGCAGCTTAGTGGCCCACGAGCAGTACTTC. It codes for CASSLVAHEQYF.

The chain combines TRBV2 with TRBJ2-7; D might be TRBD2 (7 bases). Germline V lookup: CDR1 SNHLY, CDR2 FYNNEI. The CDR3 sequence is 13 residues long. V lost 5 bases and J 5 bases, leaving 13 bases between the germline ends. The CDR3 loop reads CASSSSGGHEQYF. CDR3 DNA sequence: TGTGCCAGCAGTTCCTCGGGGGGCCACGAGCAGTACTTC.

The chain couples TRBV29-1 to TRBJ2-7, with TRBD1 as a possible D gene (6 bases). Germline V gene data show CDR1 as SQVTM and CDR2 as ANQGSEA. The CDR3 runs to 14 residues. V lost 4 bases to trimming and J lost 2 bases, with 15 bases between them. CDR3 loop: CSVVGQRFPYEQYF. DNA for the CDR3: TGCAGCGTTGTAGGACAGCGTTTTCCCTACGAGCAGTACTTC.

The chain carries TRBV19 and TRBJ2-2, with a weak D call TRBD2 (5 bases). Trimming left V 10 bases short and J 3 bases short, with 30 bases between. The CDR3 consists of 19 residues. Germline CDR1 is LNHDA and CDR2 is SQIVND (reference sequence). The CDR3 DNA reads TGTGCCACCCATAGAGGGCCCTTCGTAGGATGGGAACACACCGGGGAGCTGTTTTTT. Its translation: CATHRGPFVGWEHTGELFF.

The rearrangement uses TRBV19 and TRBJ2-7; 12 bases match TRBD2. CDR3 length: 16 residues. The germline V gene has CDR1 LNHDA and CDR2 SQIVND (reference sequence). V lost 3 bases, J lost 0 bases, and 3 bases stayed unmatched. The CDR3 here is CASSIRTSGASYEQYF. In nucleotides, the CDR3 is TGTGCCAGTAGTATTCGGACTAGCGGGGCCTCCTACGAGCAGTACTTC.

This clonotype has just a few counts. This chain links TRBV12-3 or TRBV12-4 with TRBJ1-2, with 7 nucleotides matching TRBD1. The CDR3 consists of 13 residues. Trimming removed 5 bases from V and 2 bases from J; junction bases left unmatched: 2. The CDR3 loop reads CASSPTGNYGYTF. The CDR3 nucleotides are TGTGCCAGCAGTCCGACAGGGAACTATGGCTACACCTTC.

The chain uses TRBV9 and TRBJ1-1, with TRBD1 as a possible D gene (5 bases). Deletions cut 3 bases from V and 1 base from J, with 10 bases between. The CDR3 covers 14 residues. Germline V gene lookup returns CDR1 SGDLS and CDR2 YYNGEE. In DNA form, the CDR3 reads TGTGCCAGCAGCGATGGGACGGGGAACACTGAAGCTTTCTTT. Protein: CASSDGTGNTEAFF.

The chain is built from TRBV7-2 and TRBJ2-3, with 10 bases that match TRBD2. Germline V CDR1 and CDR2: SGHTA, FQGNSA. V shed 3 bases, J shed 4 bases, and the junction held 7 bases outside the gene matches. The CDR3 has 16 residues. The CDR3: CASSFRQRGGADTQYF. In nucleotides, the CDR3 is TGTGCCAGCAGCTTTAGACAGCGGGGGGGCGCAGATACGCAGTATTTT.

This rearrangement joins TRBV5-1 to TRBJ2-5; tentatively, D is TRBD2 (6 bases). The CDR3 runs 17 residues. Germline CDR1 and CDR2: SGHRS and YFSETQ. The germline V and J ends were trimmed by 2 bases and 4 bases, with 21 bases remaining between them. The chain's CDR3 is CASSFGMRRERGETQYF. The CDR3 DNA follows: TGCGCCAGCAGCTTTGGGATGCGGAGGGAAAGAGGAGAGACCCAGTACTTC.

This chain joins TRBV3-1 and TRBJ1-1; a weak D match, TRBD1 (5 bases). V lost 6 bases to trimming and J lost 1 base, with 12 bases between them. CDR1 and CDR2 (germline): LGHDT, YNNKEL (reference sequence). The CDR3 sequence is 14 residues long. CDR3 bases: TGTGCCAGCAGTCCGACAGTTCGGAACACTGAAGCTTTCTTT. Translated, it gives CASSPTVRNTEAFF.

The rearrangement joins TRBV29-1 to TRBJ2-5, with D hard to call. CDR3 length: 11 amino acids. CDR1 is SQVTM, CDR2 ANQGSEA, per germline. V lost 3 bases to trimming and J lost 2 bases, with 4 bases between them. The CDR3 bases are TGCAGCGTTGAGGTGCAAGAGACCCAGTACTTC. This codes for CSVEVQETQYF.

Here the CDR3 DNA reads TGTGCCAGCAGCCAAGTCCATTTTGTTGGCTACACCTTC. Residues: CASSQVHFVGYTF. The chain is built from TRBV14 and TRBJ1-2; D gene unclear. CDR1 SGHDN and CDR2 FVKESK come from the germline V gene. V was clipped by 1 base and J by 7 bases, with 10 bases between them. CDR3 size: 13 residues.

The chain links TRBV20-1 to TRBJ2-3, with 10 bases identical to TRBD2. Germline V lookup: CDR1 DFQATT, CDR2 SNEGSKA (reference sequence). V lost 1 base and J lost 2; bases outside the gene matches: 9. The CDR3 extends over 17 amino acids. CDR3 bases: TGCAGTGCTAGAGGGTTTCAAGCGGGAGGGGCCACAGATACGCAGTATTTT. Protein: CSARGFQAGGATDTQYF.

This chain joins TRBV27 and TRBJ2-1, with 7 bases fitting TRBD1. The CDR3 spans 16 residues. The trim removed 8 bases at V and 7 bases at J, leaving 17 bases unmatched. Germline loops: CDR1 MNHEY, CDR2 SMNVEV (reference sequence). CDR3 in amino acids: CASPSLGDRARNEQFF. As DNA, the CDR3 is TGTGCCAGCCCTTCCCTGGGCGACAGGGCGAGGAATGAGCAGTTCTTC.

The chain recombines TRBV4-1 with TRBJ1-6, with TRBD1 as a possible D gene (5 bases). The CDR3 spans 15 residues. CDR1 and CDR2 (germline): MGHRA, YSYEKL. Trimming removed 1 base at V and 5 bases at J, with 9 bases between. The CDR3 here is CASSQVSQDNSPLHF. CDR3 nucleotide sequence: TGCGCCAGCAGCCAAGTTTCACAGGATAATTCACCCCTCCACTTT.

V is TRBV9 and J is TRBJ2-1; 9 nucleotides line up with TRBD2. The CDR3 consists of 19 residues. Trimming cost V 0 bases and J 2 bases; bases outside gene matches: 12. Germline V CDR1 and CDR2: SGDLS, YYNGEE. This CDR3 is CASSVGGLGGGGAYNEQFF. Here the CDR3 DNA reads TGTGCCAGCAGCGTAGGAGGGCTAGGGGGCGGGGGGGCCTACAATGAGCAGTTCTTC.

The J gene is TRBJ2-1, the V gene TRBV6-4; 13 bases are a match to TRBD2. The CDR3 extends over 14 amino acids. Trimming at V came to 3 bases and at J to 7 bases, leaving 0 bases not matched to a gene. Germline assignment: CDR1 MRHNA and CDR2 SNTAGT. CDR3 region: CASSETSGGNEQFF. The DNA of the CDR3 is TGTGCCAGCAGTGAGACTAGCGGGGGGAATGAGCAGTTCTTC.